The rows below give T cell receptor beta chains drawn from one sample of a study of shared T cell receptors in the human thymus. Assay: immunoSEQ multiplex PCR; the TCRdb copy retains only in-frame clones and omits some. The sample holds hundreds of thousands of clones; about 87% are singletons and the top ten take 0.0094%. This same sample was also taken into another study, of human thymus T cells.

The sequenced sample consisted of thymocytes. These receptors were obtained from a boy younger than two with a congenital heart defect. CDR3s include the opening cysteine and the closing phenylalanine or tryptophan. Fields, in order: CDR3 protein, CDR3 DNA, J gene, V gene, D gene, clone size. The D gene is left open where the match is weak. Size tells how often a clone was seen (once, few, many) or the class of an expanded clone, and some rows leave it out.

CDR3: CAIREGESGEKLFF; DNA: TGTGCCATCAGGGAAGGGGAATCAGGGGAAAAACTGTTTTTT; J: TRBJ1-4; V: TRBV10-3; D: .; size: .
CDR3: CASSFCGRGTEAFF; DNA: TGCGCCAGCAGCTTTTGTGGCAGGGGCACTGAAGCTTTCTTT; J: TRBJ1-1; V: TRBV5-1; D: .; size: .
CDR3: CASSKKRAGSYNEQFF; DNA: TGTGCCAGCAGCAAAAAGCGGGCGGGCTCCTACAATGAGCAGTTCTTC; J: TRBJ2-1; V: TRBV9; D: .; size: .
CDR3: CASPRGDLAKNIQYF; DNA: TGTGCCAGTCCGCGGGGGGACCTAGCCAAAAACATTCAGTACTTC; J: TRBJ2-4; V: TRBV27; D: TRBD2; size: .
CDR3: CASSQLRSRDRGRTNTEAFF; DNA: TGCGCCAGCAGCCAATTGAGATCCAGGGACAGGGGGCGGACGAACACTGAAGCTTTCTTT; J: TRBJ1-1; V: TRBV4-1; D: TRBD1; size: .
CDR3: CASSQTGGAAGGLNYGYTF; DNA: TGCGCCAGCAGCCAGACGGGGGGGGCAGCGGGCGGCCTAAACTATGGCTACACCTTC; J: TRBJ1-2; V: TRBV4-1; D: .; size: .
CDR3: CASSPGTLGIGEKLFF; DNA: TGTGCCAGCTCACCTGGGACTCTGGGGATCGGCGAAAAACTGTTTTTT; J: TRBJ1-4; V: TRBV18; D: .; size: .
CDR3: CASSLSWSGGTEAFF; DNA: TGTGCCAGCAGTTTATCCTGGTCAGGGGGCACTGAAGCTTTCTTT; J: TRBJ1-1; V: TRBV27; D: TRBD1; size: .
CDR3: CASSLFRGRTEAFF; DNA: TGTGCCAGCAGCTTGTTTCGGGGGAGGACTGAAGCTTTCTTT; J: TRBJ1-1; V: TRBV5-6; D: .; size: .
CDR3: CASSWKFRRLNTGELFF; DNA: TGTGCCAGCAGCTGGAAATTCCGGCGACTGAACACCGGGGAGCTGTTTTTT; J: TRBJ2-2; V: TRBV7-9; D: .; size: .
CDR3: CASSPPDSEKLFF; DNA: TGTGCCAGCAGTCCTCCGGACTCTGAAAAACTGTTTTTT; J: TRBJ1-4; V: TRBV28; D: .; size: .
CDR3: CASRTGLAVHLQETQYF; DNA: TGTGCCAGCAGGACGGGACTAGCGGTCCATCTACAAGAGACCCAGTACTTC; J: TRBJ2-5; V: TRBV11-2; D: TRBD2; size: .
CDR3: CASSAGFSTNEKLFF; DNA: TGTGCCAGCAGCGCCGGTTTTTCAACTAATGAAAAACTGTTTTTT; J: TRBJ1-4; V: TRBV9; D: .; size: .
CDR3: CASSQTRRLTGSGANVLTF; DNA: TGTGCCAGCAGCCAAACCAGAAGGCTTACAGGGTCTGGGGCCAACGTCCTGACTTTC; J: TRBJ2-6; V: TRBV14; D: .; size: .
CDR3: CASSYPFPGGRDDEQFF; DNA: TGTGCCAGCAGCTACCCTTTTCCTGGCGGGAGGGATGATGAGCAGTTCTTC; J: TRBJ2-1; V: TRBV21-1; D: .; size: .
CDR3: CASSPPGGDTDTQYF; DNA: TGTGCCAGCAGTCCACCGGGGGGCGACACAGATACGCAGTATTTT; J: TRBJ2-3; V: TRBV5-4; D: .; size: .
CDR3: CASSLEYEDYEQYF; DNA: TGTGCCAGCAGCTTAGAGTACGAGGACTACGAGCAGTACTTC; J: TRBJ2-7; V: TRBV7-2; D: .; size: .
CDR3: CASSQDLEKTDTQYF; DNA: TGCGCCAGCAGCCAAGACTTAGAGAAAACAGATACGCAGTATTTT; J: TRBJ2-3; V: TRBV4-3; D: .; size: .
CDR3: CASSESVGLGNQPQHF; DNA: TGTGCCAGCAGTGAATCTGTGGGTCTAGGCAATCAGCCCCAGCATTTT; J: TRBJ1-5; V: TRBV6-1; D: .; size: .
CDR3: CASSHTGVEGELFF; DNA: TGTGCCAGCAGCCACACCGGGGTGGAGGGGGAGCTGTTTTTT; J: TRBJ2-2; V: TRBV4-2; D: .; size: .
CDR3: CASSYSNQPQHF; DNA: TGTGCCAGTAGCTATAGCAATCAGCCCCAGCATTTT; J: TRBJ1-5; V: TRBV19; D: .; size: .
CDR3: CASSLVHRGNYNSPLHF; DNA: TGTGCCAGCAGCTTAGTTCACAGGGGGAACTATAATTCACCCCTCCACTTT; J: TRBJ1-6; V: TRBV7-9; D: TRBD1; size: .
CDR3: CSVGKGVMNTEAFF; DNA: TGCAGCGTTGGTAAGGGGGTAATGAACACTGAAGCTTTCTTT; J: TRBJ1-1; V: TRBV29-1; D: .; size: .
CDR3: CAINADRGGKNIQYF; DNA: TGTGCCATCAACGCGGACAGGGGCGGCAAAAACATTCAGTACTTC; J: TRBJ2-4; V: TRBV2; D: TRBD1; size: .
CDR3: CASSAPASTDENSPLHF; DNA: TGTGCCAGCAGCGCGCCGGCTTCGACAGATGAAAATTCACCCCTCCACTTT; J: TRBJ1-6; V: TRBV9; D: .; size: once
CDR3: CASSITSEGPYEQYF; DNA: TGTGCCAGCAGTATTACTAGCGAAGGGCCTTACGAGCAGTACTTC; J: TRBJ2-7; V: TRBV28; D: TRBD2; size: .
CDR3: CASSNKELYEQYF; DNA: TGTGCCAGTAGTAACAAGGAGCTCTACGAGCAGTACTTC; J: TRBJ2-7; V: TRBV19; D: .; size: once
CDR3: CASSQVEETRMVNEQFF; DNA: TGCGCCAGCAGCCAAGTTGAGGAGACTAGAATGGTCAATGAGCAGTTCTTC; J: TRBJ2-1; V: TRBV4-3; D: .; size: .
CDR3: CASSQEGTSGGAGTGELFF; DNA: TGCGCCAGCAGCCAAGAGGGGACTAGCGGGGGGGCCGGCACCGGGGAGCTGTTTTTT; J: TRBJ2-2; V: TRBV4-1; D: TRBD2; size: .
CDR3: CSVEPTSGRALEGETQYF; DNA: TGCAGCGTTGAACCGACTAGCGGGAGGGCCCTCGAAGGAGAGACCCAGTACTTC; J: TRBJ2-5; V: TRBV29-1; D: TRBD2; size: .
CDR3: CASSRLAGTYNTQYF; DNA: TGTGCCAGCAGCAGACTAGCGGGGACTTATAATACGCAGTATTTT; J: TRBJ2-3; V: TRBV9; D: TRBD2; size: .
CDR3: CASSQVMTSGRYGDTQYF; DNA: TGCGCCAGCAGCCAAGTTATGACTAGCGGGAGGTATGGCGATACGCAGTATTTT; J: TRBJ2-3; V: TRBV4-3; D: TRBD2; size: .
CDR3: CASSTENTEAFF; DNA: TGTGCCAGCAGTACAGAGAACACTGAAGCTTTCTTT; J: TRBJ1-1; V: TRBV28; D: .; size: .
CDR3: CASSLWRQNSYEQYF; DNA: TGTGCCAGCAGCTTATGGCGACAGAACTCCTACGAGCAGTACTTC; J: TRBJ2-7; V: TRBV7-2; D: .; size: once
CDR3: CASRINRDQPQHF; DNA: TGCGCCAGCAGGATCAACAGGGATCAGCCCCAGCATTTT; J: TRBJ1-5; V: TRBV5-1; D: .; size: .
CDR3: CASSLQGSNEQFF; DNA: TGTGCCAGCAGCCTACAGGGGAGCAATGAGCAGTTCTTC; J: TRBJ2-1; V: TRBV13; D: TRBD1; size: .
CDR3: CASSLIEGLPVYNEQFF; DNA: TGTGCCAGCAGCTTAATAGAGGGACTACCAGTCTACAATGAGCAGTTCTTC; J: TRBJ2-1; V: TRBV5-4; D: TRBD2; size: .
CDR3: CASRKDRGPGNQPQHF; DNA: TGTGCCAGCCGAAAGGACAGAGGGCCGGGGAATCAGCCCCAGCATTTT; J: TRBJ1-5; V: TRBV28; D: .; size: .
CDR3: CASSRDISYEQYF; DNA: TGTGCCAGCAGCCGGGACATCTCCTACGAGCAGTACTTC; J: TRBJ2-7; V: TRBV7-9; D: .; size: .
CDR3: CASSLAGGVPNYGYTF; DNA: TGTGCCAGCAGCTTAGCAGGAGGGGTTCCTAACTATGGCTACACCTTC; J: TRBJ1-2; V: TRBV7-9; D: .; size: .
CDR3: CASSSSGGVNEQFF; DNA: TGCGCCAGCAGCTCATCCGGGGGGGTCAATGAGCAGTTCTTC; J: TRBJ2-1; V: TRBV5-1; D: TRBD2; size: .
CDR3: CASSKGGTGYDEQFF; DNA: TGTGCCAGCAGCAAAGGGGGGACAGGGTATGATGAGCAGTTCTTC; J: TRBJ2-1; V: TRBV14; D: TRBD1; size: .
CDR3: CASSLGGQGHSGNTIYF; DNA: TGTGCCAGCAGCTTAGGGGGACAGGGCCACTCTGGAAACACCATATATTTT; J: TRBJ1-3; V: TRBV7-6; D: TRBD1; size: .